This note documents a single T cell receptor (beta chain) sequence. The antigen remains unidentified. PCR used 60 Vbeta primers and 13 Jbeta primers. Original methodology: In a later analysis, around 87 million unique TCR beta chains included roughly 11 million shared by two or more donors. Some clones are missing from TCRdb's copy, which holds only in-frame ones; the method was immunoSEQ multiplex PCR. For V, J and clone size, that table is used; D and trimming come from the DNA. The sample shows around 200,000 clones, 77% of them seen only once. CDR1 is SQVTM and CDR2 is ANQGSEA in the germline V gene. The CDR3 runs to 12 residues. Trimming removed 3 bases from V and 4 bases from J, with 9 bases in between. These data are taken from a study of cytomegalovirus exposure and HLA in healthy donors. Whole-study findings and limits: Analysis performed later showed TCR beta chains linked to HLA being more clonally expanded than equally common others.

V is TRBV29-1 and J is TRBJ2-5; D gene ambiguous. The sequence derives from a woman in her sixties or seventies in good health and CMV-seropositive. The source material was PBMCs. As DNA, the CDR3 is TGCAGCGTTGATCTACGCATAGAGACCCAGTACTTC. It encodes CSVDLRIETQYF.